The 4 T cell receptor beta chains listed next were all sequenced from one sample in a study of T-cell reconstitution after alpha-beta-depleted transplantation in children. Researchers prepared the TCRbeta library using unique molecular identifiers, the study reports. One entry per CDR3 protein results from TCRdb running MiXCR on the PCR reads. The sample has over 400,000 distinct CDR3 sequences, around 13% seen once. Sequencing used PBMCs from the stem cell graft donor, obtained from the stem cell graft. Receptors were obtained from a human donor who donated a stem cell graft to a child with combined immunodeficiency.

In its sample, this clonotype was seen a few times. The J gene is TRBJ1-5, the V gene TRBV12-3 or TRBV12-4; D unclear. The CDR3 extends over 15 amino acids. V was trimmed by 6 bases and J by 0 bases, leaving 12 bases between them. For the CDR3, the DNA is TGTGCCAGCAGCCGTAGGGTGGATAGCAATCAGCCCCAGCATTTT. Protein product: CASSRRVDSNQPQHF.

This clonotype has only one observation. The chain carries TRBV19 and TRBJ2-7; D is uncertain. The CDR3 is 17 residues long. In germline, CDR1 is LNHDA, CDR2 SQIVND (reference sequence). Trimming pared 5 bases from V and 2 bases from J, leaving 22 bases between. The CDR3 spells CASSPLGLVPPTYEQYF. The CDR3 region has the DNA TGTGCCAGTAGTCCGTTAGGGCTGGTCCCCCCAACCTACGAGCAGTACTTC.

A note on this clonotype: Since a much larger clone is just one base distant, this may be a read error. CDR3 coding DNA: TGTGCCAGCAGCCCAGCGCGAGCGATAGATACGCAGTATTTT. Amino acids: CASSPARAIDTQYF. This chain joins TRBV5-4 and TRBJ2-3; D not resolved. Per the germline V gene, CDR1 is SGHNT and CDR2 is YYREEE (reference sequence). V was clipped by 4 bases and J by 5 bases, with 14 bases between them. The CDR3 totals 14 residues.

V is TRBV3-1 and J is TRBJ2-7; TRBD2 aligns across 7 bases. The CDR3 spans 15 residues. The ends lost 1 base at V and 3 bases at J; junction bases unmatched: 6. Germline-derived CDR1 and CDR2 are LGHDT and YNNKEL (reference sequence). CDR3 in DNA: TGTGCCAGCAGCCAAGGGCAGGCTAGCGGCTACGAGCAGTACTTC. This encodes CASSQGQASGYEQYF.